What follows are 13 T cell receptor beta chains derived from one specimen sequenced in a study of post-analysis software for immune sequencing data (dated by TCRdb to between 2014 and 2017). The investigation overall reported the following: Four to six TRBV segments, including TRBV5-6, TRBV5-1 and TRBV20-1, were significantly more frequent in patients than controls.

No antigen is known for these receptors. The library was prepared using PCR. Sequencing was performed on an Illumina HiSeq 2500. To reduce PCR and sequencing biases, unique molecular identifiers were built into the TCR beta cDNA libraries. The public reads were reanalyzed by TCRdb: fastp trimming at Q25, MiXCR alignment, in-frame beta chains only. Rows are combined by CDR3 protein, so each entry shows the most common genes and DNA. Here the sample has hundreds of thousands of distinct CDR3 sequences; around 64% occur a single time. Of the sample, over 9% is held by the ten largest clones. Sequencing was carried out using blood. The receptors were sampled from a girl aged 2 to 10 with multiple sclerosis.

The genes are TRBV29-1 and TRBJ1-1; 7 bases fit TRBD1. The CDR3 contains 14 residues. Unmatched junction bases numbered 8, after V lost 4 bases and J lost 3 bases. Germline assignment: CDR1 SQVTM and CDR2 ANQGSEA. The CDR3 DNA sequence: TGCAGCGTTGTGGTAGGGGGCACGGACACTGAAGCTTTCTTT. Residues: CSVVVGGTDTEAFF.

The chain uses TRBV12-3 or TRBV12-4 and TRBJ1-6, with a possible D match to TRBD1 (5 bases). Between the trimmed V and J ends, which lost 4 bases and 9 bases, there was a span of 13 bases. This CDR3 is built from 14 residues. The CDR3 loop is CASSYNRRGSPLHF. The DNA of the CDR3 is TGTGCCAGCAGTTACAACAGGAGAGGTTCACCCCTCCACTTT.

This clonotype came up once. Mismatch with germline at one junction end may stem from a read error. The chain has TRBV3-1 and TRBJ2-7; TRBD1 agrees at 7 bases. Per germline, CDR1 LGHDT and CDR2 YNNKEL (reference sequence). CDR3 length: 13 amino acids. The CDR3: CASSQVKGGERYF. CDR3 nucleotides: TGTGCCAGCAGCCAAGTGAAAGGGGGCGAGCGGTACTTC.

This chain joins TRBV7-3 and TRBJ2-1, with 11 bases matching TRBD2. Trimming took 5 bases from V and 2 from J; bases not matched to a gene: 11. Per germline, CDR1 SGHTA and CDR2 FQGTGA. This CDR3 contains 18 residues. CDR3 sequence: CASSPIGTSGATYNEQFF. The DNA of the CDR3 is TGTGCCAGCAGCCCGATCGGGACTAGCGGTGCCACCTACAATGAGCAGTTCTTC.

The genes are TRBV13 and TRBJ2-5, with D possibly being TRBD1 (6 bases). The CDR3 is 15 amino acids. CDR1 is PRHDT, CDR2 FYEKMQ, per germline (reference sequence). V was shortened by 6 bases and J by 2 bases, with 16 bases between the two germline ends. CDR3 in amino acids: CASRVSRGGQETQYF. DNA for the CDR3: TGTGCCAGCAGAGTCAGTAGAGGGGGACAAGAGACCCAGTACTTC. The full variable domain, in which reference TRBV13 and TRBJ2-5 provide the parts outside the CDR3, is AAGVIQSPRHLIKEKRETATLKCYPIPRHDTVYWYQQGPGQDPQFLISFYEKMQSDKGSIPDRFSAQQFSDYHSELNMSSLELGDSALYFCASRVSRGGQETQYFGPGTRLLVL.

The chain uses TRBV7-9 and TRBJ2-7; D not resolved. Trimming took 0 bases from V and 7 from J, leaving 19 bases between them. Germline V gives CDR1 SEHNR, CDR2 FQNEAQ (reference sequence). This CDR3 spans 16 amino acids. CDR3 nucleotide sequence: TGTGCCAGCAGCTTAGCACGCGGAGCTAGATCGGGTGAGCAGTACTTC. Translation: CASSLARGARSGEQYF.

DNA for the CDR3: TGCAGCGTGGCTGGGACAGATAGCAATCAGCCCCAGCATTTT. Translation: CSVAGTDSNQPQHF. This chain joins TRBV29-1 and TRBJ1-5, with 7 bases identical to TRBD1. The junction had 5 bases not matched to a gene; V was cut back by 6 bases and J by 0 bases. The CDR3 is 14 residues long. Germline lookup yields CDR1 SQVTM and CDR2 ANQGSEA.

The chain recombines TRBV2 with TRBJ1-2; no reliable D call. With 2 bases removed from V and 4 bases from J, the gap between germline ends came to 8 bases. Germline V gives CDR1 SNHLY, CDR2 FYNNEI. The CDR3 extends over 13 amino acids. The CDR3 loop reads CASSEYDLYGYTF. CDR3 DNA: TGTGCCAGCAGTGAATATGACCTCTATGGCTACACCTTC.

This rearrangement joins TRBV10-3 to TRBJ2-5; D tentatively fits TRBD1 or TRBD2 (5 bases each). In germline, CDR1 is ENHRY, CDR2 SYGVKD. V was trimmed by 2 bases and J by 1 base, leaving 14 bases between them. The CDR3 runs 16 residues. The CDR3 protein is CAISEPGQEPQETQYF. The CDR3 DNA follows: TGTGCCATCAGTGAGCCGGGGCAAGAACCCCAAGAGACCCAGTACTTC.

The chain couples TRBV10-2 to TRBJ2-1, with D hard to call. The CDR3 runs to 12 residues. The germline V gene has CDR1 WSHSY and CDR2 SAAADI. V was pared by 2 bases and J by 6 bases, with 5 bases between. The DNA of the CDR3 is TGCGCCAGCAGTGAGACAGCCAATGAGCAGTTCTTC. This translates into CASSETANEQFF.

The chain employs TRBV27 and TRBJ2-7; perhaps TRBD1 as D (6 bases). V was cut by 6 bases and J by 5 bases, with 23 bases left in between. Germline V CDR1 and CDR2: MNHEY, SMNVEV (reference sequence). This CDR3 has 16 residues. CDR3 DNA sequence: TGTGCCAGCAGCCTGACAGGTTTTGCGACGCATAACGAGCAGTACTTC. Residues: CASSLTGFATHNEQYF.

This clonotype has a handful of counts. The DNA of the CDR3 is TGCAGCGTGATCATGGACAGCTATGGCTACACCTTC. Its protein product is CSVIMDSYGYTF. The gene calls are TRBV29-1 and TRBJ1-2, with D possibly TRBD1 on 6 matching bases. Germline V gene sequence: CDR1 SQVTM, CDR2 ANQGSEA. The CDR3 spans 12 residues. Trimming removed 6 bases from V and 4 bases from J, with 12 bases in between.

The genes are TRBV20-1 and TRBJ2-7; 7 nucleotides match TRBD1. The germline gives CDR1 DFQATT, CDR2 SNEGSKA (reference sequence). The CDR3 covers 13 residues. Trimming at V came to 4 bases and at J to 5 bases, leaving 8 bases not matched to a gene. The DNA of the CDR3 is TGCAGTGCTACGACCGGGACAGTCCACGAGCAGTACTTC. Its translation is CSATTGTVHEQYF.